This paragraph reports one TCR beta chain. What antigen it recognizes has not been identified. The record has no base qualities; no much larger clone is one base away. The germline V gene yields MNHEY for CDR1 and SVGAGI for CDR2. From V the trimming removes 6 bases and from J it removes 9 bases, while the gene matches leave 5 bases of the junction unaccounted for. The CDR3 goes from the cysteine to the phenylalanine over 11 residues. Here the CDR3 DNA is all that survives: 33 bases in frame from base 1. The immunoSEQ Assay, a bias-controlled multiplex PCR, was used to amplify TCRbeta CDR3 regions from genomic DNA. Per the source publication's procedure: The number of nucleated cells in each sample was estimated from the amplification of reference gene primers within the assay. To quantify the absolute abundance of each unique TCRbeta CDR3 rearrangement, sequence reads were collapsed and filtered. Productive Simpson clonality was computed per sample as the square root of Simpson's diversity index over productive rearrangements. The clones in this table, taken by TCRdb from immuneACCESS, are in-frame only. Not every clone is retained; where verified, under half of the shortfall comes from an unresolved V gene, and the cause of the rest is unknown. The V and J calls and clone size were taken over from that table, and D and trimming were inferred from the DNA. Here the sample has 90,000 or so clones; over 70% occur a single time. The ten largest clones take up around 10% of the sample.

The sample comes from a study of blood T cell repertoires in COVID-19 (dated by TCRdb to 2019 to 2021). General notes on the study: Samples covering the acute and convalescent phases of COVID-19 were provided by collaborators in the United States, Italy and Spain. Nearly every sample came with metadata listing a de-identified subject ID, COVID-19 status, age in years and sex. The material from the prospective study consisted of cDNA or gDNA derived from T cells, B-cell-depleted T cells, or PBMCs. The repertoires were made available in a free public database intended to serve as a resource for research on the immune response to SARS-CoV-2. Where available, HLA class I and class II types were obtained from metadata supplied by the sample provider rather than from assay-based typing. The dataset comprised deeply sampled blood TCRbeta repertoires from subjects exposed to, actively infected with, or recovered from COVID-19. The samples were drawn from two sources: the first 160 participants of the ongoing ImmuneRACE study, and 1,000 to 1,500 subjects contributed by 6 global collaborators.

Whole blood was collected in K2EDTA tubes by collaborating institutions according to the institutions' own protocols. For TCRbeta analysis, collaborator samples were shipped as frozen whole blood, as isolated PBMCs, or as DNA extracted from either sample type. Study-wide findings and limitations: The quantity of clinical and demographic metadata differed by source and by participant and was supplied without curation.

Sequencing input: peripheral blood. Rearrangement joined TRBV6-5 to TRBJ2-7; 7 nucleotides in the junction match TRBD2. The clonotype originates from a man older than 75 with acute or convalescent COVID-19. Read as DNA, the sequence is TGTGCCAGCAGGCGGGAGAGCGGGCAGTACTTC. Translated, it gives CASRRESGQYF.